This TCR beta chain was sequenced during a study of cytomegalovirus exposure and HLA in healthy donors. PCR used 60 Vbeta primers and 13 Jbeta primers. Original data processing: Later, an analysis found about 80 million unique TCR beta chains, and approximately 10 million of these were shared. Clones were read by immunoSEQ multiplex PCR, and TCRdb kept only the in-frame ones, dropping some. From that table come the V and J calls and clone size; the DNA was used to work out D and trimming. The sample consists of about 110,000 clones, approximately 58% of them appearing once. Points from the study as a whole: The study labeled 150 or so TCR beta chains cytomegalovirus-associated. In a later analysis, approximately 18,000 TCR beta sequences were associated with HLA alleles at 0.05 false discovery rate. For cytomegalovirus status, the classifier reportedly gave diagnoses with high specificity and sensitivity.

Details on this clone: Its antigen is not identified.

The CDR3 extends over 18 amino acids. The chain recombines TRBV21-1 with TRBJ1-2; the DNA was not compared with TRBD1, the D call given in the table. TRBV21-1 is shown as a pseudogene. This sequence originates from a woman aged 25 to 39 in good health and CMV-seronegative. Sequencing used PBMCs. CDR3 region: CASSKVLGQGLIMYGYTF. Written as DNA, the CDR3 is TGTGCCAGCAGCAAAGTCCTGGGACAGGGCCTCATCATGTATGGCTACACCTTC.